The clone carrying this T cell receptor beta chain occurred a few times. The sample belongs to a study of human T cells and chemical hapten exposure. Study in general: A 2 cm by 2 cm inner upper arm patch received 2% DPC for sensitization. DPC at 0.01% went onto the upper back in patch tests, read at 6 days.

The library tagged each cDNA molecule with unique molecular identifiers. TCRdb processed the RACE reads anew with MiXCR; each CDR3 protein has one entry. The sample yields about 95,000 distinct CDR3 sequences, 11% seen once. This CDR3 is built from 15 residues. The germline V gene encodes CDR1 LNHDA and CDR2 SQIVND (reference sequence). V lost 7 bases and J lost 0, with 16 bases in between. Time point meaning: patch test 2, 6 weeks after DPC sensitization. Regarding treatment: therapeutic diphenylcyclopropenone sensitization with weekly scalp DPC. Investigators collected blood before applying each patch test.

The sequence derives from a woman aged 35 to 49 with alopecia areata. Some clones in this sample may be carry-over from other donors' samples. V usage is TRBV19 and J usage is TRBJ2-7; the D call may be TRBD1 or TRBD2 (5 bases each). Sequenced material: whole blood, taken in connection with sensitization to the hapten diphenylcyclopropenone (DPC). The CDR3 sequence is CASTERRDPSYEQYF. As DNA, the CDR3 is TGTGCCAGTACTGAACGCCGGGACCCCTCCTACGAGCAGTACTTC.